This T cell receptor (beta chain) was captured by sequencing in a study of response to subunit inactivated influenza vaccine. Trimming cost V 0 bases and J 1 base, with 6 bases left between them. The CDR3 is 14 residues long. Germline CDR1 reads ENHRY; CDR2 reads SYGVKD. This clonotype occurred many times. TCRdb redid the calling of the RT-PCR reads with MiXCR, one entry per CDR3 protein. The sample lists about 540,000 distinct CDR3 sequences, around a quarter occurring once. This sample was also put to use in a study of T cells expressing NK-cell markers. That work adds: TCR beta cDNA was made by 5'RACE template switching with UMIs.

The TCR originated in a man in his fifties who received an inactivated influenza vaccine. The specimen was CD4+ T cells sorted from PBMCs, collected 11 to 12 days after vaccination. The V call is TRBV10-3, the J call TRBJ1-1; D uncertain. The CDR3 region has the DNA TGTGCCATCAGTGAGTCGCGAGGGAACACTGAAGCTTTCTTT. It translates to CAISESRGNTEAFF.